Listed here are 11 T cell receptor beta chains from one sample, sequenced in a study of tumor-infiltrating lymphocytes in primary liver carcinoma. From 500 ng of total RNA, TCR beta-specific cDNA was reverse-transcribed using a constant-region primer. What produced the TCR beta libraries was three nested multiplex PCR rounds using slightly modified ARM-PCR. TRBV1-TRBV30 forward and Cbeta reverse primers drove the first two roughly 9-cycle rounds. TCRdb re-called the multiplex PCR reads with MiXCR, one entry per CDR3 protein. In the table there are hundreds of thousands of distinct CDR3 sequences, around three fifths of which are singletons. Extraction also yielded germline DNA, while blood RNA was obtained from unsorted whole blood. Sequenced sample: peripheral blood. The source is a woman in her thirties with primary liver carcinoma and hepatitis B virus infection.

This rearrangement joins TRBV6-5 to TRBJ2-2; the D is unclear. The CDR3 runs to 14 residues. V was trimmed by 2 bases and J by 3 bases, leaving 7 bases between them. Per germline, CDR1 MNHEY and CDR2 SVGAGI. The CDR3 DNA reads TGTGCCAGCAGTTACGGCGGTTACACCGGGGAGCTGTTTTTT. It yields the protein CASSYGGYTGELFF.

V usage is TRBV10-2 and J usage is TRBJ2-2; perhaps TRBD2 as D (7 bases). Trimming took off 6 bases at V and 0 bases at J, with 14 bases between the two ends. The CDR3 loop spans 16 amino acids. Germline V gene lookup returns CDR1 WSHSY and CDR2 SAAADI. The DNA for the CDR3 is TGCGCCAGCAGCCAGAGGGGGGGCGCGAACACCGGGGAGCTGTTTTTT. Translating it yields CASSQRGGANTGELFF.

Of note for this clonotype: The junction differs from germline at one of its ends, possibly a read error. The rearrangement links TRBV11-2 to TRBJ2-7; no definite D call. CDR3 size: 14 residues. The germline CDR1 and CDR2 sequences are SGHAT and FQNNGV. The CDR3 sequence: CTSSIVSASYEQYF. As DNA, the CDR3 is TGTACCAGCAGCATCGTTAGTGCCTCCTACGAGCAGTACTTC.

A remark on this clonotype: With a much larger clone just one base away, this may be a read error. The chain couples TRBV4-3 to TRBJ2-2, with D tentatively TRBD2 (5 bases). The CDR3 spans 14 residues. Germline CDR1 LGHNA, CDR2 YSLEER. The CDR3 DNA sequence: TGCGCCAGCAGCCAAATAGGTGCCACCGGGGAGCTGTTATTT. It specifies CASSQIGATGELLF.

With regard to this clonotype: With a much larger clone just one base away, this may be a read error. The chain uses TRBV14 and TRBJ2-1; the match to TRBD2 covers 8 bases. Per germline, CDR1 SGHDN and CDR2 FVKESK. With 5 bases clipped from V and 9 bases from J, the junction kept 9 bases outside the gene matches. There are 14 residues in the CDR3. This chain's CDR3 is CASSVSSSGREQFF. As DNA, the CDR3 is TGTGCCAGCAGCGTGTCCTCTAGCGGGCGTGAGCAGTTCTTC.

CDR3 sequence (DNA): TGTGCCACCAGTGATTTTAGGGCTAGGGAGTTCTTC. It codes for CATSDFRAREFF. This chain joins TRBV24-1 and TRBJ2-1; D is undetermined. The V end was cut by 1 base, the J end by 14 bases, with 11 bases between. In germline, CDR1 is KGHDR, CDR2 SFDVKD. The CDR3 loop spans 12 amino acids.

The chain is built from TRBV6-5 and TRBJ2-3; tentatively, D is TRBD2 (6 bases). The CDR3 sequence is 14 residues long. Between the trimmed V and J ends, which lost 7 bases and 1 base, there was a span of 12 bases. The germline CDR1 and CDR2 sequences are MNHEY and SVGAGI. Here the CDR3 DNA reads TGTGCCAGCAACGGGACTGGGGGCACAGATACGCAGTATTTT. Encoded protein: CASNGTGGTDTQYF.

The rearrangement uses TRBV7-9 and TRBJ2-7, with D perhaps TRBD1 (5 bases). The germline V gene has CDR1 SEHNR and CDR2 FQNEAQ (reference sequence). V gave up 1 base and J gave up 4 bases, with 11 bases separating them. This CDR3 is 14 amino acids long. CDR3 residues: CASSLVRAPYEQYF. Here the CDR3 DNA reads TGTGCCAGCAGCTTAGTCAGGGCTCCATACGAGCAGTACTTC.

For this clonotype: Given a much more abundant clone one base away, this may be a read error. V usage is TRBV4-3 and J usage is TRBJ1-2, with D hard to call. Trimming pared 0 bases from V and 13 bases from J, leaving 21 bases between. The CDR3 has 15 residues. Germline V gene lookup returns CDR1 LGHNA and CDR2 YSLEER. CDR3 sequence (DNA): TGCGCCAGCAGCCAAGAGTTAAAAAAACTCCTCGTTGGCACCTTC. It translates to CASSQELKKLLVGTF.

In its sample, this clonotype was seen many times. This chain links TRBV11-2 with TRBJ2-5, with D perhaps TRBD2 (5 bases). The CDR3 contains 14 residues. Between the trimmed V and J ends, which lost 4 bases and 5 bases, there was a span of 14 bases. Germline-derived CDR1 and CDR2 are SGHAT and FQNNGV. CDR3 in amino acids: CASSSQGSGETQYF. CDR3 DNA: TGTGCCAGCAGCTCACAAGGGTCGGGGGAGACCCAGTACTTC.

Worth noting for this clonotype: The junction shows a germline mismatch at one end, possibly a read error. The V call is TRBV6-1, the J call TRBJ2-1; D unclear. This CDR3 is built from 11 residues. The V gene's germline CDR1 is MNHNS and CDR2 SASEGT. CDR3 in DNA: TGTGCCAACAGTTATTTGGCCCGTTCGTTATTC. Translation gives CANSYLARSLF.